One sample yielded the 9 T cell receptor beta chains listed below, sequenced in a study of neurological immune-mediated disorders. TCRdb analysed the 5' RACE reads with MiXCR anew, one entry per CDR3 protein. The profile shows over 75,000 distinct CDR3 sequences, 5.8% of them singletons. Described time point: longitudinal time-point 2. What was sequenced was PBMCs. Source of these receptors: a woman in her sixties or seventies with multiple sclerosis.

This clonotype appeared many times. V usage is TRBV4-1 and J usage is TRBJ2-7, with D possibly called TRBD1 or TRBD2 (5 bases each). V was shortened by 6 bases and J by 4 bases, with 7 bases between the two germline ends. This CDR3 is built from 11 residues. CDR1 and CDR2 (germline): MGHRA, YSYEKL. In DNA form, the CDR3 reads TGCGCCAGCAGTTGGGGGTACGAGCAGTACTTC. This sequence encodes CASSWGYEQYF.

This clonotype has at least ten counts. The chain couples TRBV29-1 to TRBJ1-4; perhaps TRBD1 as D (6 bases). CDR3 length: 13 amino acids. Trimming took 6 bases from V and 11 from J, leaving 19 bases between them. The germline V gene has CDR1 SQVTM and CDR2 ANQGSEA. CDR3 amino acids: CSVSQGQGDKLFF. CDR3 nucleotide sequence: TGCAGCGTCTCCCAGGGGCAGGGAGACAAACTGTTTTTT.

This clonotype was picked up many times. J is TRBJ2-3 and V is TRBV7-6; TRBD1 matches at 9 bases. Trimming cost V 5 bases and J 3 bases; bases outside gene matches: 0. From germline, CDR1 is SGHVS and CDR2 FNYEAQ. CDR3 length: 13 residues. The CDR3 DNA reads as TGTGCCAGCAGCGGACAGGGGACAGATACGCAGTATTTT. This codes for CASSGQGTDTQYF.

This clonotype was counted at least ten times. For the CDR3, the DNA is TGCGCCAGCACCCAAGAGACCCAGTACTTC. Its translation: CASTQETQYF. J is TRBJ2-5 and V is TRBV5-1; D call uncertain. CDR3 length equals 10 residues. The germline V gene encodes CDR1 SGHRS and CDR2 YFSETQ. The V end was cut by 6 bases, the J end by 1 base, with 1 base between.

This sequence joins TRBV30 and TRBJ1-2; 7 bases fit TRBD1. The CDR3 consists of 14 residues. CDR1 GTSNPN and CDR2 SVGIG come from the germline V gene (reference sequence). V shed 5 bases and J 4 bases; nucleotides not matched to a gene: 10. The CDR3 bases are TGTGCCTGGCATACGGGACAGTGGGGCTATGGCTACACCTTC. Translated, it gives CAWHTGQWGYGYTF.

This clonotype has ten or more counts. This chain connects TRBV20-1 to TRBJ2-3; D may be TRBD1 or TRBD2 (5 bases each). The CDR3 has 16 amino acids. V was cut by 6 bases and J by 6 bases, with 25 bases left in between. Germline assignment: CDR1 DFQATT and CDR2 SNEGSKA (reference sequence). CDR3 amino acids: CSAPHQGVKWEDTQYF. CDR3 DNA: TGCAGTGCCCCCCACCAGGGAGTAAAGTGGGAGGATACGCAGTATTTT.

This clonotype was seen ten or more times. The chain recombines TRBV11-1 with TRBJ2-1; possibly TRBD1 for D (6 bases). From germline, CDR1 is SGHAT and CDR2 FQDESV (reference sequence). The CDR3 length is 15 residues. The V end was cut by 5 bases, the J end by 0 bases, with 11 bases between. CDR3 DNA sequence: TGTGCCAGCAGCCCCGGACAGAGCTCCTACAATGAGCAGTTCTTC. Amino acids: CASSPGQSSYNEQFF.

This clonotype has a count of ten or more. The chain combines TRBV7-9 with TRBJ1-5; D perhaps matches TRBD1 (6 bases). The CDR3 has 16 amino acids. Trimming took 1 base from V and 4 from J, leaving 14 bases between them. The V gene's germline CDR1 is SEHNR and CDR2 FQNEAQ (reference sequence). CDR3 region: CASSLDPGAGNQPQHF. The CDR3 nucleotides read TGTGCCAGCAGCTTAGATCCGGGGGCTGGTAATCAGCCCCAGCATTTT.

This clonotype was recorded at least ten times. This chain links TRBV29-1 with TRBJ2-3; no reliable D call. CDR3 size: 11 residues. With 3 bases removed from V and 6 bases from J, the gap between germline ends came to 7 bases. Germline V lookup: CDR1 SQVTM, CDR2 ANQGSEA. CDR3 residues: CSVEDPDTQYF. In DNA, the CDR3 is TGCAGCGTTGAGGACCCGGATACGCAGTATTTT.